The rows below give T cell receptor beta chains drawn from one sample of a study of OX40 agonist ivuxolimab in advanced cancers. Measured with immunoSEQ multiplex PCR; TCRdb has only the in-frame clones, and not every one. This sample has 98,000 or so clones, with roughly 95% found just once. Sample: CD4+ or CD8+ T cells sorted from blood, taken in a trial of the OX40 agonist ivuxolimab. Receptor source: an adult with an advanced solid tumor such as melanoma, head and neck, liver or kidney cancer. CDR3s include the opening cysteine and the closing phenylalanine or tryptophan. The D gene is left open where the match is weak. Some rows have no size entry. The others give once, few or many, or a class for an expanded clone.

abundance: NA
d_gene: TRBD2
v_gene: TRBV2
j_gene: TRBJ2-5
CDR3nt: TGTGCCAGCAGTGGGGGACTAGCGGGGGGCCAAGAGACCCAGTACTTC
CDR3aa: CASSGGLAGGQETQYF

abundance: NA
d_gene: TRBD2
v_gene: TRBV15
j_gene: TRBJ2-2
CDR3nt: TGTGCCACCAGGACTAGCGGGTTTCGGGCCCCCGGGGAGCTGTTTTTT
CDR3aa: CATRTSGFRAPGELFF

abundance: NA
d_gene: NA
v_gene: TRBV30
j_gene: TRBJ2-5
CDR3nt: TGTGCCTGGAGTGAGGCCAGGGCATTGGGGGAGACCCAGTACTTC
CDR3aa: CAWSEARALGETQYF

abundance: NA
d_gene: NA
v_gene: TRBV2
j_gene: TRBJ2-3
CDR3nt: TGTGCCAGCAGTGAAGCAGGGGTCAGGACAGATACGCAGTATTTT
CDR3aa: CASSEAGVRTDTQYF

abundance: NA
d_gene: TRBD1
v_gene: TRBV19
j_gene: TRBJ2-7
CDR3nt: TGTGCCAGTAGTCAACAGGGGGGCACCTACGAGCAGTACTTC
CDR3aa: CASSQQGGTYEQYF

abundance: few
d_gene: NA
v_gene: TRBV2
j_gene: TRBJ1-1
CDR3nt: TGTGCCAGCAGTGACAGGGGCAGGAACACTGAAGCTTTCTTT
CDR3aa: CASSDRGRNTEAFF

abundance: NA
d_gene: NA
v_gene: TRBV19
j_gene: TRBJ2-7
CDR3nt: TGTGCCAGTAGTGTCCGGGACGTAGGGCTCTACGAGCAGTACTTC
CDR3aa: CASSVRDVGLYEQYF

abundance: NA
d_gene: NA
v_gene: TRBV6-5
j_gene: TRBJ1-2
CDR3nt: TGTGCCAGCAGTTCCCGTTTTGTCCAAGCGCATGGCTACACCTTC
CDR3aa: CASSSRFVQAHGYTF

abundance: NA
d_gene: NA
v_gene: TRBV9
j_gene: TRBJ2-3
CDR3nt: TGTGCCAGCAGCGTAGAAGGGATATGGGCCTATACGCAGTATTTT
CDR3aa: CASSVEGIWAYTQYF

abundance: NA
d_gene: NA
v_gene: TRBV6-1
j_gene: TRBJ1-3
CDR3nt: TGTGCCAGCAGTGAAATTATGGTTGGAAACACCATATATTTT
CDR3aa: CASSEIMVGNTIYF

abundance: few
d_gene: NA
v_gene: TRBV6-1
j_gene: TRBJ2-7
CDR3nt: TGTGCCAGCACTTACAGGGTGGTGGGATACGAGCAGTACTTC
CDR3aa: CASTYRVVGYEQYF

abundance: NA
d_gene: TRBD1
v_gene: TRBV7-8
j_gene: TRBJ1-1
CDR3nt: TGTGCCAGCAGTCGTTGGACAGGGGGCGCGACTTTATCCCCGACCGGGGCTTTCTTT
CDR3aa: CASSRWTGGATLSPTGAFF

abundance: once
d_gene: NA
v_gene: TRBV7-2
j_gene: TRBJ1-1
CDR3nt: TGTGCCAGCAGCTTAGGACCCCCGCAGAACACTGAAGCTTTCTTT
CDR3aa: CASSLGPPQNTEAFF

abundance: NA
d_gene: TRBD1
v_gene: TRBV19
j_gene: TRBJ1-2
CDR3nt: TGTGCCAGTAGAAGGGGACAGGGGTTATCCGGCTACACCTTC
CDR3aa: CASRRGQGLSGYTF

abundance: NA
d_gene: TRBD2
v_gene: TRBV5-1
j_gene: TRBJ2-3
CDR3nt: TGCGCCAGCAGCCCGGGACTAGCGGGGGGCACAGATACGCAGTATTTT
CDR3aa: CASSPGLAGGTDTQYF

abundance: NA
d_gene: NA
v_gene: TRBV14
j_gene: TRBJ1-1
CDR3nt: TGTGCCAGCAGCCAAGGGGGGCCGTTCATGAACACTGAAGCTTTCTTT
CDR3aa: CASSQGGPFMNTEAFF

abundance: NA
d_gene: NA
v_gene: TRBV9
j_gene: TRBJ1-3
CDR3nt: TGTGCCAGCAGCGTAGCTTTCAGCTCCAGCTCTGGAAACACCATATATTTT
CDR3aa: CASSVAFSSSSGNTIYF

abundance: NA
d_gene: NA
v_gene: TRBV6-5
j_gene: TRBJ2-7
CDR3nt: TGTGCCAGCAGTGACCTACAGGGCTGGGAGCAGTACTTC
CDR3aa: CASSDLQGWEQYF

abundance: NA
d_gene: NA
v_gene: TRBV5-1
j_gene: TRBJ1-2
CDR3nt: TGCGCCAGCAGCTCCGGGCCGAAAGGGGGCTATGGCTACACCTTC
CDR3aa: CASSSGPKGGYGYTF

abundance: NA
d_gene: TRBD1
v_gene: TRBV5-1
j_gene: TRBJ1-4
CDR3nt: TGCGCCAGCAGCCCGAGACCGGGACAGGGTAATGAAAAACTGTTTTTT
CDR3aa: CASSPRPGQGNEKLFF

abundance: once
d_gene: NA
v_gene: TRBV19
j_gene: TRBJ1-2
CDR3nt: TGTGCCAGTAGCCCGTCACTCGGGGTCTACACCTTC
CDR3aa: CASSPSLGVYTF

abundance: NA
d_gene: NA
v_gene: TRBV10-3
j_gene: TRBJ2-3
CDR3nt: TGTGCCATCATGGGGCTAGCTACAGATACGCAGTATTTT
CDR3aa: CAIMGLATDTQYF

abundance: NA
d_gene: TRBD1
v_gene: TRBV11-3
j_gene: TRBJ2-7
CDR3nt: TGTGCCAGCAGCTCCGGACAGGGGGCATCCTACGAGCAGTACTTC
CDR3aa: CASSSGQGASYEQYF

abundance: once
d_gene: TRBD2
v_gene: TRBV19
j_gene: TRBJ2-7
CDR3nt: TGTGCCAGTACCCGGCGGACTAGCGGGGGGGCCTACGAGCAGTACTTC
CDR3aa: CASTRRTSGGAYEQYF

abundance: NA
d_gene: NA
v_gene: TRBV19
j_gene: TRBJ1-2
CDR3nt: TGTGCCAGTAGTTCGTCTGGGGGTTCACCTGGCTACACCTTC
CDR3aa: CASSSSGGSPGYTF

abundance: NA
d_gene: TRBD2
v_gene: TRBV4-1
j_gene: TRBJ2-1
CDR3nt: TGCGCCAGCAGCCCGCGGGGCGGGAGTAGGGATGAGCAGTTCTTC
CDR3aa: CASSPRGGSRDEQFF

abundance: few
d_gene: TRBD2
v_gene: TRBV9
j_gene: TRBJ2-7
CDR3nt: TGTGCCAGCAGCCCCCGTAGCGGGAGAGTCTACGAGCAGTACTTC
CDR3aa: CASSPRSGRVYEQYF

abundance: NA
d_gene: NA
v_gene: TRBV4-1
j_gene: TRBJ1-1
CDR3nt: TGCGCCAGCAGCCAAGATTTGAGGGGAGGCACTGAAGCTTTCTTT
CDR3aa: CASSQDLRGGTEAFF

abundance: NA
d_gene: NA
v_gene: TRBV19
j_gene: TRBJ1-1
CDR3nt: TGTGCCAGTAGTATAGACCTCATACCGAACACTGAAGCTTTCTTT
CDR3aa: CASSIDLIPNTEAFF

abundance: NA
d_gene: NA
v_gene: TRBV6-4
j_gene: TRBJ2-1
CDR3nt: TGTGCCAGCAGTGGAACCCCCAATGAGCAGTTCTTC
CDR3aa: CASSGTPNEQFF

abundance: NA
d_gene: NA
v_gene: TRBV27
j_gene: TRBJ2-1
CDR3nt: TGTGCCAGCAGTTTACACCGGGGAAATGAAGACTTCTACAATGAGCAGTTCTTC
CDR3aa: CASSLHRGNEDFYNEQFF

abundance: NA
d_gene: NA
v_gene: TRBV5-4
j_gene: TRBJ2-7
CDR3nt: TGTGCCAGCAGCTCGGGACTTTCGAGCTCCTACGAGCAGTACTTC
CDR3aa: CASSSGLSSSYEQYF

abundance: NA
d_gene: NA
v_gene: TRBV5-5
j_gene: TRBJ2-3
CDR3nt: TGTGCCAGCAGCTTGCGGGTAGCAGATACGCAGTATTTT
CDR3aa: CASSLRVADTQYF

abundance: NA
d_gene: NA
v_gene: TRBV6-7
j_gene: TRBJ1-3
CDR3nt: NA
CDR3aa: CASSYSLLSWTLSGNTIYF

abundance: NA
d_gene: TRBD1
v_gene: TRBV5-4
j_gene: TRBJ1-2
CDR3nt: TGTGCCAGCAGCCCACGGACAGGGGACTATGGCTACACCTTC
CDR3aa: CASSPRTGDYGYTF

abundance: NA
d_gene: TRBD1
v_gene: TRBV19
j_gene: TRBJ1-5
CDR3nt: TGTGCCAGTTGCGGGACAGGGGCACTATATAGCAATCAGCCCCAGCATTTT
CDR3aa: CASCGTGALYSNQPQHF

abundance: NA
d_gene: NA
v_gene: TRBV9
j_gene: TRBJ1-2
CDR3nt: TGTGCCAGCAGCGTATCCGGGTTGGGTTATGGCTACACCTTC
CDR3aa: CASSVSGLGYGYTF

abundance: NA
d_gene: TRBD1
v_gene: TRBV10-3
j_gene: TRBJ1-2
CDR3nt: TGTGCCATCAGCTTACGACAGGGGGAAGGCTACACCTTC
CDR3aa: CAISLRQGEGYTF

abundance: NA
d_gene: TRBD2
v_gene: TRBV11-2
j_gene: TRBJ2-3
CDR3nt: TGTGCCAGCAGCTTGGTAGCGGGAGGAGAGAGGACAGATACGCAGTATTTT
CDR3aa: CASSLVAGGERTDTQYF

abundance: once
d_gene: NA
v_gene: TRBV2
j_gene: TRBJ1-2
CDR3nt: TGTGCCAGCTCAGACGGTAGAGCTAACTATGGCTACACCTTC
CDR3aa: CASSDGRANYGYTF

abundance: NA
d_gene: TRBD1
v_gene: TRBV19
j_gene: TRBJ2-6
CDR3nt: TGTGCCAGTAGTAAGGGCGGACAGGGGGCGACTGGGGCCAACGTCCTGACTTTC
CDR3aa: CASSKGGQGATGANVLTF

abundance: NA
d_gene: TRBD2
v_gene: TRBV27
j_gene: TRBJ2-1
CDR3nt: TGTGCCAGCAGTGTACATAGGGACGGACTAGCGGGGTGGGATGAGCAGTTCTTC
CDR3aa: CASSVHRDGLAGWDEQFF

abundance: NA
d_gene: NA
v_gene: TRBV18
j_gene: TRBJ2-3
CDR3nt: TGTGCCAGCTCACCACGGGGCTCACCTCGGGCAGATACGCAGTATTTT
CDR3aa: CASSPRGSPRADTQYF

abundance: NA
d_gene: NA
v_gene: TRBV2
j_gene: TRBJ2-4
CDR3nt: TGTGCCAGCAGTCCCGGACAGCTAGCCAAAAACATTCAGTACTTC
CDR3aa: CASSPGQLAKNIQYF

abundance: NA
d_gene: NA
v_gene: TRBV19
j_gene: TRBJ2-5
CDR3nt: TGTGCCAGTAGTATTCGGGAGACCCAGTACTTC
CDR3aa: CASSIRETQYF

abundance: NA
d_gene: NA
v_gene: TRBV11-2
j_gene: TRBJ1-2
CDR3nt: TGTGCCAGCACCCACCCCGGAAACGAGCCCAACTATGGCTACACCTTC
CDR3aa: CASTHPGNEPNYGYTF

abundance: NA
d_gene: NA
v_gene: TRBV13
j_gene: TRBJ2-2
CDR3nt: TGTGCCAGCAGCTACAGGACCCTCACCGGGGAGCTGTTTTTT
CDR3aa: CASSYRTLTGELFF

abundance: NA
d_gene: NA
v_gene: TRBV4-2
j_gene: TRBJ1-5
CDR3nt: TGTGCCAGCAGCCCGAAGTCCCTAACAAGTCCTAGCAATCAGCCCCAGCATTTT
CDR3aa: CASSPKSLTSPSNQPQHF

abundance: few
d_gene: NA
v_gene: TRBV19
j_gene: TRBJ1-2
CDR3nt: TGTGCCAGTAGCCCCGAGCTAAGGGATGGCTACACCTTC
CDR3aa: CASSPELRDGYTF

abundance: NA
d_gene: NA
v_gene: TRBV11-3
j_gene: TRBJ2-3
CDR3nt: TGTGCCAGCAGCTTAGATGAGGGAACGCAGTATTTT
CDR3aa: CASSLDEGTQYF

abundance: once
d_gene: NA
v_gene: TRBV9
j_gene: TRBJ2-1
CDR3nt: TGTGCCAGCAGCGTAGTATCGGGAACTTACTCCTACAATGAGCAGTTCTTC
CDR3aa: CASSVVSGTYSYNEQFF

abundance: NA
d_gene: NA
v_gene: TRBV19
j_gene: TRBJ1-5
CDR3nt: TGTGCCAGTAGTATAGATAATAGCGGGGATCAGCCCCAGCATTTT
CDR3aa: CASSIDNSGDQPQHF

abundance: NA
d_gene: NA
v_gene: TRBV19
j_gene: TRBJ2-7
CDR3nt: TGTGCCAGTAAGGTCAGGGACGCCTACGAGCAGTACTTC
CDR3aa: CASKVRDAYEQYF